The 10 T cell receptor beta chains given below trace back to one sample, sequenced in a study of memory CD4+ T cells and cytomegalovirus serostatus. The sort gate was single viable CD3+CD4+CD8-CD45RO+ cells for memory CD4+ T cells. Assay used: immunoSEQ multiplex PCR; TCRdb lists only in-frame clones, some missing. This sample carries about 27,000 clones, around 72% of them seen once, and the ten largest clones take around 0.68%. The sample consisted of memory CD4+ T cells from blood. Receptors originate from an adult in good health and CMV-seronegative.

This chain links TRBV5-6 with TRBJ1-2; tentative D call: TRBD1 (5 bases). CDR1 is SGHDT, CDR2 YYEEEE, per germline. This CDR3 spans 14 amino acids. V was shortened by 4 bases and J by 1 base, with 11 bases between the two germline ends. The DNA for the CDR3 is TGTGCCAGCAGCGGTACGGGGGATAACTATGGCTACACCTTC. Translated, it gives CASSGTGDNYGYTF.

The sample holds a few counts of this clone. The J gene is TRBJ2-7, the V gene TRBV4-2, with 12 bases that match TRBD2. Trimming took 5 bases from V and 1 from J; bases not matched to a gene: 3. CDR1 is LGHNA and CDR2 is YNFKEQ in the germline V gene. This CDR3 contains 15 residues. The CDR3 region is CASSFGLAGSYEQYF. CDR3 bases: TGTGCCAGCAGCTTTGGACTAGCGGGGTCCTACGAGCAGTACTTC.

This clone came up a few times. The genes are TRBV11-2 and TRBJ2-7; tentatively, D is TRBD1 or TRBD2 (5 bases each). The germline gives CDR1 SGHAT, CDR2 FQNNGV. V lost 0 bases and J lost 2, with 11 bases in between. This CDR3 has 15 amino acids. The CDR3 is CASSLDRGTTYEQYF. CDR3 sequence (DNA): TGTGCCAGCAGCTTAGATCGTGGGACCACCTACGAGCAGTACTTC.

The chain combines TRBV2 with TRBJ1-3; 9 bases fit TRBD1. Unmatched junction bases numbered 10, after V lost 5 bases and J lost 2 bases. The germline gives CDR1 SNHLY, CDR2 FYNNEI. The CDR3 is 17 residues long. In DNA, the CDR3 is TGTGCCAGCAGTCAATGGGGGGACAGGGTCGCTGGAAACACCATATATTTT. Residues: CASSQWGDRVAGNTIYF.

The J gene is TRBJ1-1, the V gene TRBV7-3, with a weak D call TRBD1 (5 bases). This CDR3 spans 13 amino acids. Germline loops: CDR1 SGHTA, CDR2 FQGTGA. V lost 1 base and J lost 7, with 10 bases in between. CDR3 loop: CASSLMGGSEAFF. The CDR3 DNA follows: TGTGCCAGCAGCTTAATGGGGGGGAGTGAAGCTTTCTTT.

The CDR3 reads CATRPGWGRGGYTF. The CDR3 bases are TGTGCCACCAGACCAGGGTGGGGCAGGGGCGGCTACACCTTC. The chain combines TRBV15 with TRBJ1-2; TRBD1 might be the D (6 bases). The CDR3 covers 14 residues. Trimming left V 6 bases short and J 8 bases short, with 19 bases between. Germline V lookup: CDR1 LNHNV, CDR2 YYDKDF (reference sequence).

CDR3 sequence: CASSLVRRTVTYEQYF. The CDR3 DNA reads TGTGCCAGCAGCTTAGTCAGGAGGACAGTAACCTACGAGCAGTACTTC. This chain links TRBV7-8 with TRBJ2-7, with D possibly TRBD1 on 6 matching bases. Germline-derived CDR1 and CDR2 are SGHVS and FQNEAQ. Between the trimmed V and J ends, which lost 1 base and 2 bases, there was a span of 15 bases. The CDR3 extends over 16 amino acids.

The chain employs TRBV19 and TRBJ1-5; D perhaps matches TRBD1 (6 bases). Trimming took 5 bases from V and 5 from J, leaving 13 bases between them. The CDR3 has 14 amino acids. The germline V gene has CDR1 LNHDA and CDR2 SQIVND (reference sequence). The CDR3 DNA reads as TGTGCCAGTAGTTTAGGGGGATTCGATCAGCCCCAGCATTTT. It translates to CASSLGGFDQPQHF. Filled out from reference TRBV19 and TRBJ1-5, the complete variable domain reads DGGITQSPKYLFRKEGQNVTLSCEQNLNHDAMYWYRQDPGQGLRLIYYSQIVNDFQKGDIAEGYSVSREKKESFPLTVTSAQKNPTAFYLCASSLGGFDQPQHFGDGTRLSIL.

The table lists this clone with a count of one. The V call is TRBV5-8, the J call TRBJ1-2, with 8 positions matching TRBD1. The CDR3 has 14 residues. V shed 1 base and J 4 bases; nucleotides not matched to a gene: 3. The germline gives CDR1 SGHTS, CDR2 YDEGEE. The CDR3 loop is CASSLPGGVYGYTF. CDR3 bases: TGTGCCAGCAGCTTGCCAGGGGGCGTCTATGGCTACACCTTC. The full variable domain, in which reference TRBV5-8 and TRBJ1-2 provide the parts outside the CDR3, is EAGVTQSPTHLIKTRGQQATLRCSPISGHTSVYWYQQALGLGLQFLLWYDEGEERNRGNFPPRFSGRQFPNYSSELNVNALELEDSALYLCASSLPGGVYGYTFGSGTRLTVV.

The chain recombines TRBV10-3 with TRBJ1-4, with no clear D. Trimming pared 3 bases from V and 8 bases from J, leaving 10 bases between. Germline lookup yields CDR1 ENHRY and CDR2 SYGVKD. The CDR3 covers 13 residues. As DNA, the CDR3 is TGTGCCATCAGTGATACGACGGGAGAAAAACTGTTTTTT. It yields the protein CAISDTTGEKLFF.